The 16 T cell receptor beta chains listed next were all sequenced from one sample in a study of blood T cell repertoires in COVID-19 (dated by TCRdb to about 2020). Library preparation employed the immunoSEQ multiplex PCR assay. Sourced from immuneACCESS, this table was stored by TCRdb with only in-frame sequences that have V and J called. A share of the clones is absent; for the studies checked, an unresolved V gene accounts for under half, and the remainder has no known explanation. This sample has around 150,000 clones in its table, and about four fifths of those were observed once. The ten largest clones take up almost 9% of the sample. Sequencing used peripheral blood. These receptors were obtained from a man aged 25 to 40 with COVID-19, enrolled during active disease.

This chain joins TRBV19 and TRBJ1-4, with D uncertain. The CDR3 extends over 17 amino acids. CDR1 LNHDA and CDR2 SQIVND come from the germline V gene (reference sequence). Trimming took off 4 bases at V and 13 bases at J, with 28 bases between the two ends. DNA of the CDR3: TGTGCCAGTAGTACGGAGTCTTCGAATCTCGTTTCTGTACGACTGTTTTTT. As protein: CASSTESSNLVSVRLFF.

The chain links TRBV9 to TRBJ2-7, with 7 bases lining up with TRBD2. V gave up 3 bases and J gave up 6 bases; unmatched junction bases: 9. CDR3 length equals 14 residues. Germline-derived CDR1 and CDR2 are SGDLS and YYNGEE. The CDR3 protein is CASSEGGRGPEQYF. Written as DNA, the CDR3 is TGTGCCAGCAGCGAAGGCGGGAGAGGTCCCGAGCAGTACTTC.

The chain recombines TRBV10-3 with TRBJ2-7, with 8 positions matching TRBD1. CDR1 is ENHRY, CDR2 SYGVKD, per germline. This CDR3 is built from 15 residues. The V segment lost 3 bases and the J segment 6 bases; nucleotides outside the gene matches: 10. The CDR3 sequence: CAISDRGQVVGEQYF. CDR3 nucleotides: TGTGCCATCAGTGATCGGGGACAGGTTGTAGGCGAGCAGTACTTC.

The V and J genes are TRBV28 and TRBJ2-5, with 7 bases fitting TRBD1. This CDR3 contains 13 residues. The V gene's germline CDR1 is MDHEN and CDR2 SYDVKM. The V and J ends lost 6 bases and 4 bases, in that order; junction bases with no gene match: 5. In DNA, the CDR3 is TGTGCCAGCAGAAACGCAGGGGGAGAGACCCAGTACTTC. It encodes CASRNAGGETQYF.

This chain uses TRBV1 with TRBJ1-5; the table's D gene call, TRBD1, was not cross checked with the DNA. TRBV1 is given as a pseudogene. The CDR3 has 15 amino acids. The CDR3 coding sequence is TGCCCAACCGGAGCCAAGACAGGGGGCGTTCAGCCCCAGCATTTT. It specifies CPTGAKTGGVQPQHF.

V and J are TRBV14 and TRBJ2-3; tentatively, D is TRBD1 (6 bases). The CDR3 spans 15 residues. Germline lookup yields CDR1 SGHDN and CDR2 FVKESK. V lost 4 bases and J 6 bases, leaving 17 bases between the germline ends. Here the CDR3 reads CASSREWGQWDTQYF. Written as DNA, the CDR3 is TGTGCCAGCAGCCGCGAGTGGGGGCAGTGGGATACGCAGTATTTT.

Remarks on this clone: This same CDR3 is encoded by further DNA sequences in the sample. V gene TRBV9 combines with J gene TRBJ2-1; TRBD2 matches 8 bases. The CDR3 has 15 amino acids. Per germline, CDR1 SGDLS and CDR2 YYNGEE. The V segment lost 5 bases and the J segment 0 bases; nucleotides outside the gene matches: 4. The CDR3 here is CASSVSGNSYNEQFF. In DNA, the CDR3 is TGTGCCAGCAGTGTTAGCGGGAACTCCTACAATGAGCAGTTCTTC.

The chain uses TRBV21-1 and TRBJ1-1; the D call of TRBD1 is as the table states it, not checked on the DNA. TRBV21-1 is a pseudogene. The CDR3 length is 17 residues. The CDR3: CASSKEGTGRVNTEAFF. The CDR3 nucleotides are TGTGCCAGCAGCAAAGAGGGGACAGGGAGGGTGAACACTGAAGCTTTCTTT.

This clone showed up just a few times. The sample holds other DNA sequences that translate to the same CDR3. This chain joins TRBV18 and TRBJ2-2; 9 positions agree with TRBD1. Looked up from germline, CDR1 is KGHSH and CDR2 is LQKENI. The CDR3 is 15 amino acids. The ends lost 4 bases at V and 3 bases at J; junction bases unmatched: 3. DNA for the CDR3: TGTGCCAGCTCACTGGGGACAGGGTACACCGGGGAGCTGTTTTTT. Amino acid sequence: CASSLGTGYTGELFF.

V is TRBV28 and J is TRBJ2-3; 7 bases are shared with TRBD2. The CDR3 is 14 residues long. The V and J ends lost 8 bases and 2 bases, in that order; junction bases with no gene match: 7. Germline V lookup: CDR1 MDHEN, CDR2 SYDVKM. The CDR3 region is CASGVTSPTDTQYF. CDR3 DNA sequence: TGTGCCAGCGGCGTGACTAGCCCCACAGATACGCAGTATTTT.

The chain couples TRBV7-8 to TRBJ1-5, with 9 bases matching TRBD1. With 10 bases clipped from V and 1 base from J, the junction kept 5 bases outside the gene matches. The CDR3 loop spans 14 amino acids. Germline V gene data show CDR1 as SGHVS and CDR2 as FQNEAQ. The CDR3: CATTTGGSNQPQHF. The CDR3 nucleotides are TGTGCCACGACGACAGGGGGGAGCAATCAGCCCCAGCATTTT.

This clone was seen a handful of times. This sequence joins TRBV30 and TRBJ1-1, with a tentative D call TRBD1 (5 bases). The CDR3 totals 13 residues. CDR1 and CDR2 (germline): GTSNPN, SVGIG (reference sequence). Trimming left V 4 bases short and J 1 base short, with 10 bases between. This CDR3 is CAWTMTANTEAFF. The CDR3 bases are TGTGCCTGGACCATGACAGCGAACACTGAAGCTTTCTTT.

The gene calls are TRBV15 and TRBJ2-7, with D perhaps matching TRBD2 (5 bases). Between the trimmed V and J ends, which lost 0 bases and 2 bases, there was a span of 11 bases. Germline CDR1 and CDR2: LNHNV and YYDKDF (reference sequence). The CDR3 is made up of 15 amino acids. The CDR3 bases are TGTGCCACCAGCAGAGAACCAGGAGGTACCTACGAGCAGTACTTC. Translated, it gives CATSREPGGTYEQYF.

The chain links TRBV28 to TRBJ2-5; maybe TRBD1 (5 bases). Trimming pared 2 bases from V and 2 bases from J, leaving 15 bases between. The CDR3 consists of 16 residues. Per germline, CDR1 MDHEN and CDR2 SYDVKM. The CDR3 nucleotides read TGTGCCAGCAGTTTAGGGCAGGGTCGAAGTCAAGAGACCCAGTACTTC. Translated, it gives CASSLGQGRSQETQYF.

The CDR3 is CASSSGGVSYEQYF. The CDR3 DNA follows: TGTGCCAGTAGTTCAGGCGGGGTCTCCTACGAGCAGTACTTC. The rearrangement uses TRBV19 and TRBJ2-7; possible D gene TRBD2, 6 bases. CDR1 is LNHDA, CDR2 SQIVND, per germline (reference sequence). V was cut by 5 bases and J by 0 bases, with 11 bases left in between. The CDR3 sequence is 14 residues long.

This chain's CDR3 is CASTQAGGISDTQYF. In nucleotides, the CDR3 is TGTGCCAGTACCCAAGCGGGAGGTATCTCAGATACGCAGTATTTT. V gene TRBV19 combines with J gene TRBJ2-3, with 9 bases matching TRBD2. From germline, CDR1 is LNHDA and CDR2 SQIVND (reference sequence). V gave up 7 bases and J gave up 4 bases; unmatched junction bases: 9. The CDR3 spans 15 residues.